These 31 T cell receptor beta chains were all obtained from the same sample, sequenced in a study of cytomegalovirus exposure and HLA in healthy donors. PCR employed 60 Vbeta and 13 Jbeta primers. TCRdb's copy holds only in-frame clones and misses some; the assay was immunoSEQ multiplex PCR. The table for this sample gives 140,000 to 150,000 clones. The sequenced material came from PBMCs. These receptors were obtained from a male donor in good health and CMV-seronegative.

The chain is built from TRBV5-4 and TRBJ1-1; 11 bases map to TRBD1. Germline CDR1 SGHNT, CDR2 YYREEE (reference sequence). J was trimmed by 1 base and V by 4 bases; bases with no gene match: 3. The CDR3 length is 15 residues. CDR3 sequence: CASSTGQGANTEAFF. Written as DNA, the CDR3 is TGTGCCAGCAGCACTGGACAGGGGGCGAACACTGAAGCTTTCTTT.

V and J are TRBV18 and TRBJ2-3; 11 bases line up with TRBD1. Germline V gene lookup returns CDR1 KGHSH and CDR2 LQKENI. Germline trimming cut 2 bases from V and 5 bases from J; bases unmatched to any gene: 6. CDR3 length: 16 residues. The CDR3 coding sequence is TGTGCCAGCTCACCAGGGAGGACAGGGGGCGGAGATACGCAGTATTTT. Amino acids: CASSPGRTGGGDTQYF.

This sequence joins TRBV29-1 and TRBJ2-7; 7 bases match TRBD1. This CDR3 is built from 10 residues. With V trimmed by 7 bases and J by 6 bases, 3 bases remained unmatched. The V gene's germline CDR1 is SQVTM and CDR2 ANQGSEA. The CDR3 sequence is CSAGTAEQYF. The CDR3 DNA reads as TGCAGCGCTGGGACAGCCGAGCAGTACTTC.

The chain employs TRBV6-1 and TRBJ1-1; D possibly corresponds to TRBD1 (5 bases). The V gene's germline CDR1 is MNHNS and CDR2 SASEGT. The CDR3 totals 13 residues. V lost 5 bases, J lost 4 bases, and 11 bases lay in between. CDR3 protein: CASSYQGGTEAFF. CDR3 coding DNA: TGTGCCAGCAGTTATCAGGGTGGCACTGAAGCTTTCTTT.

The rearrangement joins TRBV9 to TRBJ1-2; TRBD1 aligns across 7 bases. Trimming removed 3 bases from V and 7 bases from J; junction bases left unmatched: 9. Germline CDR1 reads SGDLS; CDR2 reads YYNGEE. The length of the CDR3 is 14 residues. The CDR3 DNA reads TGTGCCAGCAGCGATAATCGACAGGGCGCTGGCTACACCTTC. Translation: CASSDNRQGAGYTF.

V usage is TRBV28 and J usage is TRBJ2-1; 14 bases fit TRBD2. CDR1 is MDHEN, CDR2 SYDVKM, per germline. CDR3 length equals 16 residues. The J segment lost 5 bases and the V segment lost 8 bases, leaving 8 bases of the junction unmatched. CDR3 sequence reads: CASLPGTSGGNNEQFF. In DNA form, the CDR3 reads TGTGCCAGCCTTCCCGGGACTAGCGGGGGCAACAATGAGCAGTTCTTC.

This sequence joins TRBV5-1 and TRBJ2-3, with 11 bases fitting TRBD2. CDR1 SGHRS and CDR2 YFSETQ come from the germline V gene. The trim removed 3 bases at V and 4 bases at J, leaving 7 bases unmatched. This CDR3 contains 16 residues. The CDR3 nucleotides read TGCGCCAGCAGCTCAAGACTAGCGGGATGGTCAGATACGCAGTATTTT. It is translated as CASSSRLAGWSDTQYF.

CDR3 region: CASSRQGEDTQYF. In DNA, the CDR3 is TGTGCCAGCAGCCGGCAGGGGGAGGATACGCAGTATTTT. The chain combines TRBV11-2 with TRBJ2-3; 7 nucleotides align to TRBD1. V shed 5 bases and J 6 bases; nucleotides not matched to a gene: 5. This CDR3 has 13 amino acids. Germline V gene data show CDR1 as SGHAT and CDR2 as FQNNGV.

The V and J genes are TRBV29-1 and TRBJ2-3; D not certain. V lost 7 bases and J 6 bases, leaving 14 bases between the germline ends. This CDR3 is 12 amino acids long. Germline loops: CDR1 SQVTM, CDR2 ANQGSEA. CDR3 coding DNA: TGCAGCGGTCTCGACCGGCGGGATACGCAGTATTTT. It encodes CSGLDRRDTQYF.

The V gene is TRBV7-8, the J gene TRBJ2-1; TRBD2 is a possible D gene (7 bases). The CDR3 sequence is 17 residues long. Per the germline V gene, CDR1 is SGHVS and CDR2 is FQNEAQ. V was clipped by 0 bases and J by 4 bases, with 16 bases between them. This CDR3 reads CASSLARGTGGYNEQFF. The DNA of the CDR3 is TGTGCCAGCAGCTTAGCGAGGGGGACGGGAGGTTACAATGAGCAGTTCTTC.

V gene TRBV5-1 combines with J gene TRBJ1-4; 8 bases line up with TRBD1. CDR3 length: 14 amino acids. Unmatched junction bases numbered 3, after V lost 1 base and J lost 7 bases. Germline-derived CDR1 and CDR2 are SGHRS and YFSETQ. The CDR3 protein is CASSLRTGREKLFF. DNA of the CDR3: TGCGCCAGCAGCTTGAGGACAGGGCGTGAAAAACTGTTTTTT. Based on the CDR3 plus reference TRBV5-1 and TRBJ1-4, the full variable domain is KAGVTQTPRYLIKTRGQQVTLSCSPISGHRSVSWYQQTPGQGLQFLFEYFSETQRNKGNFPGRFSGRQFSNSRSEMNVSTLELGDSALYLCASSLRTGREKLFFGSGTQLSVL.

The chain combines TRBV6-4 with TRBJ2-7; weak D call: TRBD2 (5 bases). Germline V gene lookup returns CDR1 MRHNA and CDR2 SNTAGT. This CDR3 is 14 amino acids long. V was cut by 6 bases and J by 0 bases, with 12 bases left in between. CDR3 DNA: TGTGCCAGCAGGGTACTAGGCGTCTCCTACGAGCAGTACTTC. It specifies CASRVLGVSYEQYF.

The genes are TRBV27 and TRBJ2-5; weak D call: TRBD2 (5 bases). CDR3 size: 15 residues. With 6 bases removed from V and 8 bases from J, the gap between germline ends came to 22 bases. Looked up from germline, CDR1 is MNHEY and CDR2 is SMNVEV (reference sequence). CDR3 sequence: CASRGAEGYLGTQYF. CDR3 DNA: TGTGCCAGCAGGGGCGCCGAGGGCTACCTTGGAACCCAGTACTTC.

The CDR3 nucleotides read TGTGCCAGCAGCCAAGTGGACTGGCACAATGAGCAGTTCTTC. Encoded protein: CASSQVDWHNEQFF. The chain has TRBV14 and TRBJ2-1; D may be TRBD2 (5 bases). Trimming took 1 base from V and 5 from J, leaving 9 bases between them. The CDR3 has 14 residues. The germline gives CDR1 SGHDN, CDR2 FVKESK.

V is TRBV11-2 and J is TRBJ2-7, with a tentative D call TRBD1 (6 bases). The CDR3 covers 15 residues. Germline CDR1 SGHAT, CDR2 FQNNGV. The V end lost 5 bases, the J end lost 5 bases, and 19 bases lay between the germline ends. CDR3 DNA: TGTGCCAGCAGCCCCCGACAGGTCAGAGGGGACGAGCAGTACTTC. Its protein is CASSPRQVRGDEQYF.

The chain employs TRBV7-9 and TRBJ2-2; the D gene is possibly TRBD2 (6 bases). V lost 1 base, J lost 5 bases, and 14 bases lay in between. The CDR3 runs to 16 residues. Germline V gene lookup returns CDR1 SEHNR and CDR2 FQNEAQ (reference sequence). For the CDR3, the DNA is TGTGCCAGCAGCTTAGTTCGGGAGAAGATGACCGGGGAGCTGTTTTTT. Protein: CASSLVREKMTGELFF.

This chain joins TRBV29-1 and TRBJ1-1, with 8 positions matching TRBD1. The V gene end was trimmed by 0 bases and the J gene end by 11 bases; junction bases not matched to a gene: 8. Germline lookup yields CDR1 SQVTM and CDR2 ANQGSEA. The CDR3 loop spans 13 amino acids. CDR3 loop: CSVEEGSRGHAFF. CDR3 nucleotides: TGCAGCGTTGAAGAAGGAAGCAGGGGGCATGCTTTCTTT.

The chain couples TRBV7-3 to TRBJ1-2, with 7 bases identical to TRBD1. J lost 4 bases, V lost 5 bases, and 7 bases had no gene match. The CDR3 extends over 14 amino acids. Germline V gene sequence: CDR1 SGHTA, CDR2 FQGTGA. CDR3 residues: CASSPQGLGYGYTF. The CDR3 DNA is TGTGCCAGCAGCCCACAGGGGCTCGGCTATGGCTACACCTTC.

This chain links TRBV7-9 with TRBJ1-2; D not certain. Germline-derived CDR1 and CDR2 are SEHNR and FQNEAQ (reference sequence). The CDR3 has 14 amino acids. Trimming pared 1 base from V and 3 bases from J, leaving 9 bases between. The CDR3 DNA reads TGTGCCAGCAGCTTAGGGGTAGGAGACTATGGCTACACCTTC. This encodes CASSLGVGDYGYTF. Using reference TRBV7-9 and TRBJ1-2 for the parts outside the CDR3, the full variable domain is DTGVSQNPRHKITKRGQNVTFRCDPISEHNRLYWYRQTLGQGPEFLTYFQNEAQLEKSRLLSDRFSAERPKGSFSTLEIQRTEQGDSAMYLCASSLGVGDYGYTFGSGTRLTVV.

V gene TRBV6-5 combines with J gene TRBJ1-5, with TRBD1 matching 9 bases. The CDR3 runs to 14 residues. CDR1 and CDR2 from the germline V gene are MNHEY and SVGAGI. J lost 4 bases, V lost 2 bases, and 0 bases had no gene match. This chain's CDR3 is CASSYGTGNQPQHF. The CDR3 nucleotides read TGTGCCAGCAGTTACGGGACAGGGAATCAGCCCCAGCATTTT.

V gene TRBV27 combines with J gene TRBJ2-7; 7 nucleotides agree with TRBD1. CDR3 size: 15 residues. V lost 1 base to trimming and J lost 2 bases; unmatched junction nucleotides: 5. The germline V gene encodes CDR1 MNHEY and CDR2 SMNVEV (reference sequence). The CDR3 DNA follows: TGTGCCAGCAGTTTATACTTGGGACAGCCCTACGAGCAGTACTTC. Translated: CASSLYLGQPYEQYF.

J is TRBJ2-5 and V is TRBV5-1; TRBD2 aligns across 7 bases. Germline-derived CDR1 and CDR2 are SGHRS and YFSETQ. The CDR3 covers 14 residues. Trimming at V came to 4 bases and at J to 3 bases, leaving 6 bases not matched to a gene. CDR3 in amino acids: CASSPSGGEETQYF. The CDR3 region has the DNA TGCGCCAGCAGCCCTAGCGGTGGGGAAGAGACCCAGTACTTC. The full variable domain, completed using reference TRBV5-1 and TRBJ2-5, is KAGVTQTPRYLIKTRGQQVTLSCSPISGHRSVSWYQQTPGQGLQFLFEYFSETQRNKGNFPGRFSGRQFSNSRSEMNVSTLELGDSALYLCASSPSGGEETQYFGPGTRLLVL.

The rearrangement links TRBV14 to TRBJ2-6; D not certain. With 4 bases removed from V and 0 bases from J, the gap between germline ends came to 16 bases. Germline CDR1 SGHDN, CDR2 FVKESK. The CDR3 contains 18 residues. The CDR3 DNA sequence: TGTGCCAGCAGCCCCCCGGTCGTGCCGATCTCTGGGGCCAACGTCCTGACTTTC. Its protein is CASSPPVVPISGANVLTF.

Note on this clone: Compared with germline, one end of the junction differs, possibly owing to a read error. The chain joins TRBV7-7 to TRBJ1-3; the match to TRBD1 covers 7 bases. This CDR3 spans 15 amino acids. Germline CDR1 and CDR2: SSHAT and FNYEAQ (reference sequence). CDR3 loop: CASSRGTNSGNTIYF. Here the CDR3 DNA reads TGTGCTAGCAGCAGGGGGACGAATTCTGGAAACACCATATATTTT.

The V and J genes are TRBV5-1 and TRBJ2-1, with 7 nucleotides matching TRBD2. The CDR3 has 11 residues. Germline CDR1 is SGHRS and CDR2 is YFSETQ. V was pared by 4 bases and J by 16 bases, with 8 bases of the junction left unmatched. The CDR3, as DNA: TGCGCCAGCAGCGGGAGGGGTTATCTATTCTTC. The encoded protein is CASSGRGYLFF. Full variable domain (rest looked up from reference TRBV5-1 and TRBJ2-1): KAGVTQTPRYLIKTRGQQVTLSCSPISGHRSVSWYQQTPGQGLQFLFEYFSETQRNKGNFPGRFSGRQFSNSRSEMNVSTLELGDSALYLCASSGRGYLFFGPGTRLTVL.

The chain recombines TRBV28 with TRBJ2-5; D possibly corresponds to TRBD2 (5 bases). This CDR3 region has 16 residues. With 4 bases removed from V and 5 bases from J, the gap between germline ends came to 20 bases. The germline V gene encodes CDR1 MDHEN and CDR2 SYDVKM. CDR3 DNA: TGTGCCAGCAGTTCCCGGAGAGGGCCCAAGATGGAGACCCAGTACTTC. Translation: CASSSRRGPKMETQYF.

The chain is built from TRBV15 and TRBJ2-1, with D possibly being TRBD2 (6 bases). Germline V CDR1 and CDR2: LNHNV, YYDKDF (reference sequence). V was cut by 3 bases and J by 3 bases, with 9 bases left in between. This CDR3 contains 14 residues. This chain's CDR3 is CATSREGNYNEQFF. The CDR3 DNA reads TGTGCCACCAGCAGGGAGGGGAACTACAATGAGCAGTTCTTC.

The chain recombines TRBV19 with TRBJ1-1; D is unresolved. Trimming shortened V by 3 bases and J by 3 bases, and 8 bases separated the two germline ends. This CDR3 is 13 amino acids long. Germline values: CDR1 LNHDA, CDR2 SQIVND (reference sequence). CDR3 in DNA: TGTGCCAGTAGTATTCTCCTCGACACTGAAGCTTTCTTT. It encodes CASSILLDTEAFF.

J is TRBJ1-1 and V is TRBV30; D gene unclear. This CDR3 region has 13 residues. The V gene lost 7 bases and the J gene lost 2 bases, with 14 bases spanning the gap. Germline CDR1 reads GTSNPN; CDR2 reads SVGIG (reference sequence). CDR3 in DNA: TGTGCCTCCAGTACCATGTCAAACACTGAAGCTTTCTTT. This translates into CASSTMSNTEAFF.

The chain joins TRBV7-2 to TRBJ1-1; D is ambiguous. Germline CDR1 and CDR2: SGHTA and FQGNSA. The V gene lost 2 bases and the J gene lost 6 bases, with 10 bases spanning the gap. This CDR3 comprises 13 residues. The CDR3 DNA sequence: TGTGCCAGCAGCTTATACCAGGTCCCTGAAGCTTTCTTT. As protein: CASSLYQVPEAFF.

CDR3 in DNA: TGTGCCAGCAGTTTTTCCGGTCACAGGGTAGATTCACCCCTCCACTTT. This gives the protein CASSFSGHRVDSPLHF. This chain links TRBV28 with TRBJ1-6; TRBD1 might be the D (6 bases). The length of the CDR3 is 16 residues. V lost 3 bases to trimming and J lost 8 bases, with 17 bases between them. Germline lookup yields CDR1 MDHEN and CDR2 SYDVKM.